Shown below are 15 T cell receptor beta chains from a single sample sequenced in a study of cytomegalovirus exposure and HLA in healthy donors. PCR was performed using 60 Vbeta and 13 Jbeta primers. Libraries were prepared by immunoSEQ multiplex PCR; TCRdb keeps only in-frame clonotypes and omits some of them. The sample has 200,000 to 250,000 clones, about 89% seen once. The source material was PBMCs. The receptors originated from a woman younger than 30 in good health and CMV-seronegative.

J is TRBJ2-1 and V is TRBV9; D unresolved. This CDR3 has 15 residues. Trimming pared 0 bases from V and 9 bases from J, leaving 16 bases between. CDR1 and CDR2 (germline): SGDLS, YYNGEE. CDR3 coding DNA: TGTGCCAGCAGCGTAGCTGGCGGCGCCTACGGTGAGCAGTTCTTC. Translating gives CASSVAGGAYGEQFF.

The chain employs TRBV5-1 and TRBJ2-1; 10 positions agree with TRBD2. V shed 0 bases, J shed 7 bases, and the junction held 4 bases outside the gene matches. This CDR3 contains 15 residues. From germline, CDR1 is SGHRS and CDR2 YFSETQ. This CDR3 is CASSLVLAGDNEQFF. In nucleotides, the CDR3 is TGCGCCAGCAGCTTGGTCCTAGCGGGAGATAATGAGCAGTTCTTC.

This sequence joins TRBV27 and TRBJ2-2; 9 bases agree with TRBD2. The CDR3 has 17 amino acids. CDR1 is MNHEY, CDR2 SMNVEV, per germline (reference sequence). Trimming at V came to 3 bases and at J to 5 bases, leaving 10 bases not matched to a gene. This CDR3 reads CASSFWRGGDSTGELFF. For the CDR3, the DNA is TGTGCCAGCAGTTTTTGGCGGGGGGGCGATTCGACCGGGGAGCTGTTTTTT.

The gene calls are TRBV10-3 and TRBJ2-3; perhaps TRBD1 as D (6 bases). Trimming left V 5 bases short and J 6 bases short, with 9 bases between. The CDR3 is made up of 12 amino acids. Germline lookup yields CDR1 ENHRY and CDR2 SYGVKD. As DNA, the CDR3 is TGTGCCATCAGTTCAGGGGAGGATACGCAGTATTTT. It codes for CAISSGEDTQYF.

This chain connects TRBV5-6 to TRBJ2-3; 10 positions match TRBD2. Trimming took 4 bases from V and 0 from J; bases not matched to a gene: 8. The CDR3 is 17 residues long. Germline CDR1 SGHDT, CDR2 YYEEEE. The CDR3 sequence is CASSKTRTSGSTDTQYF. The CDR3 region has the DNA TGTGCCAGCAGCAAAACGCGGACTAGCGGTAGCACAGATACGCAGTATTTT.

J is TRBJ2-1 and V is TRBV11-2, with 8 bases that match TRBD1. Germline CDR1 reads SGHAT; CDR2 reads FQNNGV. The V gene end was trimmed by 4 bases and the J gene end by 6 bases; junction bases not matched to a gene: 14. This CDR3 is 17 amino acids long. The CDR3 DNA is TGTGCCAGCAGCTCAGGACCCGGGACAGGCCCACCCAATGAGCAGTTCTTC. It translates to CASSSGPGTGPPNEQFF.

The V gene is TRBV9, the J gene TRBJ1-2; no reliable D call. V lost 0 bases to trimming and J lost 6 bases, with 12 bases between them. CDR3 length equals 14 residues. The germline V gene has CDR1 SGDLS and CDR2 YYNGEE. The CDR3 loop is CASSVATGGNGYTF. CDR3 bases: TGTGCCAGCAGCGTAGCTACGGGCGGGAATGGCTACACCTTC. Full variable domain (remainder filled in from reference TRBV9 and TRBJ1-2): DSGVTQTPKHLITATGQRVTLRCSPRSGDLSVYWYQQSLDQGLQFLIQYYNGEERAKGNILERFSAQQFPDLHSELNLSSLELGDSALYFCASSVATGGNGYTFGSGTRLTVV.

The genes are TRBV9 and TRBJ1-2; TRBD1 aligns across 9 bases. The CDR3 runs 14 residues. Germline-derived CDR1 and CDR2 are SGDLS and YYNGEE. The J segment lost 2 bases and the V segment lost 2 bases, leaving 1 base of the junction unmatched. Here the CDR3 DNA reads TGTGCCAGCAGCGTCGACAGGGGGAACTATGGCTACACCTTC. It codes for CASSVDRGNYGYTF.

The genes are TRBV7-9 and TRBJ2-3, with D unresolved. Germline CDR1 is SEHNR and CDR2 is FQNEAQ (reference sequence). The CDR3 is made up of 17 amino acids. V lost 4 bases and J lost 0, with 17 bases in between. CDR3 amino acids: CASSSEFFAASTDTQYF. The CDR3 DNA follows: TGTGCCAGCAGCTCCGAATTTTTTGCGGCAAGCACAGATACGCAGTATTTT.

The V call is TRBV25-1, the J call TRBJ2-4; D is uncertain. CDR3 length: 16 amino acids. V shed 5 bases and J shed 5 bases, with 19 bases lying between them. In germline, CDR1 is MGHDK, CDR2 SYGVNS. The CDR3 nucleotides read TGTGCCAGCAGTCCCGATTACACCACCCCGCAAAACATTCAGTACTTC. Its translation: CASSPDYTTPQNIQYF.

The chain recombines TRBV2 with TRBJ2-7, with 11 bases aligning to TRBD2. Trimming took 6 bases from V and 2 from J; bases not matched to a gene: 6. The CDR3 consists of 15 residues. The germline CDR1 and CDR2 sequences are SNHLY and FYNNEI. The CDR3 DNA is TGTGCCAGCAGGGCTTATAGCGGGAGGGCCTACGAGCAGTACTTC. Its protein product is CASRAYSGRAYEQYF.

The chain employs TRBV7-6 and TRBJ2-7, with 7 bases fitting TRBD1. V lost 5 bases and J lost 3; bases outside the gene matches: 13. The length of the CDR3 is 16 residues. The germline gives CDR1 SGHVS, CDR2 FNYEAQ. The CDR3 nucleotides are TGTGCCAGCAGCCTATCAAGGGGGCAGGGGAACTACGAGCAGTACTTC. Its translation: CASSLSRGQGNYEQYF.

V usage is TRBV7-6 and J usage is TRBJ2-7, with D perhaps matching TRBD1 (5 bases). The CDR3 runs to 12 residues. The V gene lost 2 bases and the J gene lost 5 bases, with 7 bases spanning the gap. Germline V gene data show CDR1 as SGHVS and CDR2 as FNYEAQ. CDR3 loop: CASSLQGNEQYF. DNA of the CDR3: TGTGCCAGCAGCTTACAGGGTAACGAGCAGTACTTC.

The chain joins TRBV4-3 to TRBJ1-2; possible D gene TRBD1, 6 bases. The CDR3 totals 16 residues. The V gene's germline CDR1 is LGHNA and CDR2 YSLEER. V gave up 0 bases and J gave up 2 bases, with 13 bases separating them. The chain's CDR3 is CASSQEQQGPNYGYTF. The CDR3 nucleotides read TGCGCCAGCAGCCAAGAACAACAGGGCCCAAACTATGGCTACACCTTC.

As DNA, the CDR3 is TGTGCCAGCATCGGACAGACGAACACCGGGGAGCTGTTTTTT. It encodes CASIGQTNTGELFF. The chain is built from TRBV7-9 and TRBJ2-2; D perhaps matches TRBD1 (6 bases). The CDR3 is made up of 14 amino acids. V lost 7 bases and J 0 bases, leaving 9 bases between the germline ends. Germline V gives CDR1 SEHNR, CDR2 FQNEAQ (reference sequence). Full variable domain (rest looked up from reference TRBV7-9 and TRBJ2-2): DTGVSQNPRHKITKRGQNVTFRCDPISEHNRLYWYRQTLGQGPEFLTYFQNEAQLEKSRLLSDRFSAERPKGSFSTLEIQRTEQGDSAMYLCASIGQTNTGELFFGEGSRLTVL.